Listed below are T cell receptor delta chains from one sample, sequenced in a study of γδ T cells in repeated Plasmodium falciparum infection. TCRdb fed the multiplex PCR reads to CATT. The data show roughly 93,000 delta-chain clones, almost 1.5% seen once. Sequencing used gamma-delta T cells from blood. The receptor source for this set is a pool of human donors (malaria-infected and uninfected, not separated). The CDR3 runs from the conserved cysteine through the conserved F or W. A D gene is named only where the DNA matches it firmly. The size of a clone is reported for some rows only, either as once, few or many, or as a class for expanded clones.

abundance,v_gene,d_gene,j_gene,CDR3nt,CDR3aa
many,TRDV1,TRDD3,TRDJ1,TGTGCTCTTGGGAACCGTTCCTACTGGGGGATACTGGACACCGATAAACTCATCTTT,CALGNRSYWGILDTDKLIF
many,TRDV1,NA,TRDJ1,TGTGCTCTTGGGGAACTTCCTACCCGGGTGTACACCGATAAACTCATCTTT,CALGELPTRVYTDKLIF
many,TRDV1,NA,TRDJ1,TGTGCTCTTGGGGCGCATTCCCCCAACACCGATAAACTCATCTTT,CALGAHSPNTDKLIF
many,TRDV1,TRDD3,TRDJ1,TGTGCTCTTGGGGAAATCGGATCCTACCCGTACTGGGGGATACGCGGGCCCGATAAACTCATCTTT,CALGEIGSYPYWGIRGPDKLIF
many,TRDV1,TRDD2,TRDJ1,TGTGCTCTTGGGGACTTCCTAGAATCCGATAAACTCATCTTT,CALGDFLESDKLIF
many,TRDV1,NA,TRDJ1,TGTGCTCTTGGGGAACTAATTACGTACTGGATCCCGTACACCGATAAACTCATCTTT,CALGELITYWIPYTDKLIF
medium-sized,TRDV1,TRDD3,TRDJ1,TGTGCTCTTGGGGAACGTGGTACTGGGGGATATGGGTCGAATGGTTGTCCGATGAAACTCATCTTT,CALGERGTGGYGSNGCPMKLIF
few,TRDV1,NA,TRDJ2,TGTGCTCTTGGGGAACCCCTAGGTTCTAGGGTTTATTTGACAGAACAACTCTTCTTT,CALGEPLGSRVYLTEQLFF
few,TRDV1,NA,TRDJ1,TGTGCTCTTGGAGGGGACGTTTCTTTTTACTGGAGGATAAGAGGAACTTACGCCGATAAACTCATCTTT,CALGGDVSFYWRIRGTYADKLIF
few,TRDV1,NA,TRDJ1,TGTGCCCTTGGGGAACGGGGCTTCTCGGGGACCGATAAGCTCATCTTT,CALGERGFSGTDKLIF
many,TRDV1,NA,TRDJ1,TGTGCTCTTGGGGATATTATTCAGTGGGGGGACCACACCGATAAACTCATCTTT,CALGDIIQWGDHTDKLIF
many,TRDV2,TRDD3,TRDJ3,TGTGCCTGTGACGCCTGGGGGATCCAGAGTCGCTCCTGGGACACCCGACAGATGTTTTTC,CACDAWGIQSRSWDTRQMFF
many,TRDV1,NA,TRDJ1,TGTGCTCTTGGGGATCCTCAACCTCCGCCGCACACCGATAAACTCATCTTT,CALGDPQPPPHTDKLIF
many,TRDV1,TRDD3,TRDJ1,TGTGCTCTTGGGGAAGTTTCCTACCGTTGGTACTGGGGGATAACTACCGATAAACTCATCTTT,CALGEVSYRWYWGITTDKLIF
many,TRDV1,TRDD3,TRDJ1,TGTGCTCTTGGGGGGTTACCCCGGGGGATACGTTCCGATAAACTCATCTTT,CALGGLPRGIRSDKLIF
many,TRDV2,TRDD3,TRDJ1,TGTGCCTGTGACCCCCTGGGGGTCCAGACGTACACCGATAAACTCATCTTT,CACDPLGVQTYTDKLIF
many,TRDV1,TRDD3,TRDJ1,TGTGCTCTTGGGGAACCGGGGCTACTGGGGGACTACACCGATAAACTCATCTTT,CALGEPGLLGDYTDKLIF
many,TRDV1,NA,TRDJ1,TGTGCTCTTGGGGACCCCCTTCCCATCTTGCGGGACCCGTACACCGATAAACTCATCTTT,CALGDPLPILRDPYTDKLIF
many,TRDV1,TRDD3,TRDJ1,TGTGCTCTTGGGAGAAAGGGAGTGCTGGGGGGCTTTGGGACCGATAAACTCATCTTT,CALGRKGVLGGFGTDKLIF
medium-sized,TRDV1,NA,TRDJ4,TGTGCTCTTGGGGAAGACGGGCCGATAGTTCCTACTCTTTACTGGGGAGACGCCAGACCCCTGATCTTT,CALGEDGPIVPTLYWGDARPLIF
few,TRDV3,TRDD3,TRDJ3,TGTGCCTTTGCGAGGTGGGGGATACACAAGAGACCCTGGGACACCCGACAGATGTTTTTC,CAFARWGIHKRPWDTRQMFF
many,TRDV1,TRDD3,TRDJ1,TGTGCTCTTGGGCAGCCCTCCCCCGGGGATACGCGCCCATGGGGCGATAAACTCATCTTT,CALGQPSPGDTRPWGDKLIF
many,TRDV1,NA,TRDJ1,TGTGCTCTTGGGGAAAGGAAGCGTCTCACCGATAAACTCATCTTT,CALGERKRLTDKLIF
many,TRDV1,NA,TRDJ2,TGTGCTCTTGGGGAACCCCTTGTCGTGGTATCTGCACAACTCTTCTTT,CALGEPLVVVSAQLFF
many,TRDV1,NA,TRDJ1,TGTGCTCTTGGGGAAGGGAGGTTAACGGATCAGGCCGCCGGGACCGATAAACTCATCTTT,CALGEGRLTDQAAGTDKLIF
many,TRDV1,NA,TRDJ1,TGTGCTCTTGGGGATCACGTCTCCGGAAACACCGATAAACTCATCTTT,CALGDHVSGNTDKLIF
many,TRDV1,NA,TRDJ1,TGTGCTCTTGGGGCCTTCGAGGGGATTCCCGATAAACTCATCTTT,CALGAFEGIPDKLIF
many,TRDV1,TRDD3,TRDJ1,TGTGCTCTTGGGGAACAGGGTCCTACGACTGGGGGGTTCGATAAACTCATCTTT,CALGEQGPTTGGFDKLIF
many,TRDV2,NA,TRDJ3,TGTGCCTGTGACACCGCCTTAAGCTCCTGGGACACCCGACAGATGTTTTTC,CACDTALSSWDTRQMFF
medium-sized,TRDV1,TRDD3,TRDJ1,TGCGCTCTTGGGGGACCCTCCCCCCCCCTACGCCCCCCGGGGGATACCGATAAACTCATCTTT,CALGGPSPPLRPPGDTDKLIF
many,TRDV2,TRDD3,TRDJ1,TGTGCCTGTGACGGTGTACTGGGGGATACGCGGTTCCTCTCCACCGATAAACTCATCTTT,CACDGVLGDTRFLSTDKLIF
many,TRDV2,NA,TRDJ1,TGTGCCTGTGACACACTTCAGCTTAAATACGGACGGGGCACCGATAAACTCATCTTT,CACDTLQLKYGRGTDKLIF
many,TRDV1,TRDD3,TRDJ1,TGTGCTCTTGGCCCTATCCCTTCCTCACTACTGGGGGATACTTCGGCGCCACTCATCTTT,CALGPIPSSLLGDTSAPLIF
many,TRDV1,TRDD3,TRDJ1,TGTGCTCTTGGGGAACGGGTCTACTGGGGGACGAAGTACACCGATAAACTCATCTTT,CALGERVYWGTKYTDKLIF
many,TRAV29/DV5,TRDD3,TRDJ1,TGTGCAGCAAGCGAGTACTGGGGGATAAACCTCACCGATAAACTCATCTTT,CAASEYWGINLTDKLIF
many,TRDV1,TRDD3,TRDJ1,TGTGCTCTTGGGGAACTTAGGCACTGGGGGATGGACACCGATAAACTCATCTTT,CALGELRHWGMDTDKLIF
medium-sized,TRDV1,TRDD3,TRDJ1,TGTGCTCTTAAGAAAGGTAGCTGGGGGAAGTACACCGATAAACTCATCTTT,CALKKGSWGKYTDKLIF
many,TRDV2,TRDD3,TRDJ1,TGTGCCTGTGACACCTTATATCTGGGGGATACGCGGGACGATAAACTCATCTTT,CACDTLYLGDTRDDKLIF
many,TRDV1,TRDD3,TRDJ1,TGTGCTCTTGGGGAATTCCGTTACTGGGGGATACAGGGTAACACCGATAAACTCATCTTT,CALGEFRYWGIQGNTDKLIF
many,TRDV1,TRDD3,TRDJ1,TGTGCTCTTGGGGACCGCGGACTGGGGGACCAGTACACCGATAAACTCATCTTT,CALGDRGLGDQYTDKLIF
many,TRDV1,TRDD3,TRDJ1,TGTGCTCTTGGGATCCCCGGGACTACAAACAGACTGGGGGCTACGTACACCGATAAACTCATCTTT,CALGIPGTTNRLGATYTDKLIF
many,TRDV1,TRDD3,TRDJ1,TGTGCTCTTGGGGAACTAAACTGGGGGATAGTTAGCACCGATAAACTCATCTTT,CALGELNWGIVSTDKLIF
many,TRDV1,NA,TRDJ1,TGTGCTCTTGGGGGGACCTTCCTACCCGACTGGGGGATTTTCGCCGATAAACTCATCTTT,CALGGTFLPDWGIFADKLIF
many,TRDV1,TRDD2,TRDJ1,TGTGCTCTTGGGGACCCCTTTCCTACACGGCTCATCTTT,CALGDPFPTRLIF
many,TRDV1,NA,TRDJ1,TGTGCTCTCTTACCCAAACCGACCTTCCTACCTCTTTTAATTGTACTGGGGGATTACACCGATAAACTCATCTTT,CALLPKPTFLPLLIVLGDYTDKLIF
many,TRDV1,NA,TRDJ1,TGTGCTCTTGGGGAACCCCCTTCCGCCGTGACGGATACCGATAAACTCATCTTT,CALGEPPSAVTDTDKLIF
many,TRDV1,TRDD3,TRDJ1,TGTGCTCTTGGGGAACTAGGCCCTACGGAATCCCTTACTGGGGGATACACCGATAAACTCATCTTT,CALGELGPTESLTGGYTDKLIF
many,TRDV2,NA,TRDJ1,TGTGCCTGTGACACCCAGAGATTTAACGGGGGCGATAAACTCATCTTT,CACDTQRFNGGDKLIF
many,TRDV1,TRDD3,TRDJ1,TGTGCTCTTGGGGAACTTTCGTTGGGGGAAACCGATAAACTCATCTTT,CALGELSLGETDKLIF
many,TRDV1,TRDD3,TRDJ1,TGTGCTCTTGGGGAACTTAGGACCTTCCTACCGCGTACTGGGGGATACGCGGCGGGCCATTTCGATAAACTCATCTTT,CALGELRTFLPRTGGYAAGHFDKLIF
few,TRDV1,NA,TRDJ1,TGTGCTCTTGGGGAAGCTCATCCCCCTCTTAATACCGATAAACTCATCTTT,CALGEAHPPLNTDKLIF
many,TRDV1,TRDD3,TRDJ1,TGTGCTCTTGGGGAACCCAATTCCACCGGGTGGGGGATACGCAGAACCGATAAACTCATCTTT,CALGEPNSTGWGIRRTDKLIF
NA,TRDV1,NA,TRDJ1,TGTGCTCCTGGGGAACTTAGGTATGCTAACACCGATAAACTCATCTTT,CAPGELRYANTDKLIF
few,TRDV1,TRDD3,TRDJ1,TGTGCTCTTGGGGAACCGGGGATAAGGCCCCGATTTTCCAGCCGAGTACTGGGGGATACTGGGGCCGATAAACTCATCTTT,CALGEPGIRPRFSSRVLGDTGADKLIF
many,TRDV1,TRDD3,TRDJ1,TGTGCTCTTGGGCCTACCAAAGCTACTGGGGGAGGGACCGATAAACTCATCTTT,CALGPTKATGGGTDKLIF
many,TRDV2,NA,TRDJ1,TGTGCCTGTGACTTCCTCTCACTTTCCCAGAAGCGGATTCCTCGGCGTTACACCGATAAACTCATCTTT,CACDFLSLSQKRIPRRYTDKLIF
many,TRDV1,NA,TRDJ1,TGTGCTCTTGTGGAACGAGGAAGGCGAGCGCTTTACACCGATAAACTCATCTTT,CALVERGRRALYTDKLIF
few,TRDV2,TRDD3,TRDJ1,TGTGCCTGTGACACAGGGCCCTACTGGGGGATATCCGGGACTGGCACCGACAAACTCATCTTT,CACDTGPYWGISGTGTDKLIF
few,TRDV1,NA,TRDJ1,TGTGCTCTTGGGGAACTAGGTCGTATGGGATACACCGATAAACTCATCTTT,CALGELGRMGYTDKLIF
many,TRDV1,TRDD3,TRDJ1,TGTGCTCTTGGGGGCCGGCTTGGGGGATACGATAAACTCATCTTT,CALGGRLGGYDKLIF